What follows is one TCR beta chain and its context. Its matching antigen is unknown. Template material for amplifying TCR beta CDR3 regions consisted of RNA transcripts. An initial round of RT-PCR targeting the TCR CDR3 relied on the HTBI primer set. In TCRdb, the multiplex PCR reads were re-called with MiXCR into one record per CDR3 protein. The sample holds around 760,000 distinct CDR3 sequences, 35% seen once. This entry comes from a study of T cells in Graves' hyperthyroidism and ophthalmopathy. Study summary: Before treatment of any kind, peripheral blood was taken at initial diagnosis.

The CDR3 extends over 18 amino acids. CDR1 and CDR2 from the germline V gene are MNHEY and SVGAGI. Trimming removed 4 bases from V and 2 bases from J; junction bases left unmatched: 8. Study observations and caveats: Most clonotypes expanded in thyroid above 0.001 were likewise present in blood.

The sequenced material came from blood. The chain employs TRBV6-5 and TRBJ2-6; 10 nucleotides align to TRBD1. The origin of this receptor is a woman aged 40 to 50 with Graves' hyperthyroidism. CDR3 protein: CASSSDRGRDAGANVLTF. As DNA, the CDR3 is TGTGCCAGCAGTTCAGACAGGGGGCGCGACGCTGGGGCCAACGTCCTGACTTTC.